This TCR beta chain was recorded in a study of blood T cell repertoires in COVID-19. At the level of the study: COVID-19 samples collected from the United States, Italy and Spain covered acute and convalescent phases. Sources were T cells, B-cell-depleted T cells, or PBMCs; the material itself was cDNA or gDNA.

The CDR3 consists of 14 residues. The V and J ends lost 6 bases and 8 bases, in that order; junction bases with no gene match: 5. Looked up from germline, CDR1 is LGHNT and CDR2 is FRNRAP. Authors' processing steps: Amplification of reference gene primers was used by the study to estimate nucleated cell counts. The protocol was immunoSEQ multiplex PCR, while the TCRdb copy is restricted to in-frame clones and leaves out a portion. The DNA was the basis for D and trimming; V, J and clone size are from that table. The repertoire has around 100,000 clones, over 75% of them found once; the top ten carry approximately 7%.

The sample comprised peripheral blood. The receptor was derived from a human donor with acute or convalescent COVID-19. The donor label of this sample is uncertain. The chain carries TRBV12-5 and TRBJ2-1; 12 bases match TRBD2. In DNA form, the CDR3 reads TGTGCTAGTGGCGCTAGCGGGGGGGCAGATGAGCAGTTCTTC. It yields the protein CASGASGGADEQFF.